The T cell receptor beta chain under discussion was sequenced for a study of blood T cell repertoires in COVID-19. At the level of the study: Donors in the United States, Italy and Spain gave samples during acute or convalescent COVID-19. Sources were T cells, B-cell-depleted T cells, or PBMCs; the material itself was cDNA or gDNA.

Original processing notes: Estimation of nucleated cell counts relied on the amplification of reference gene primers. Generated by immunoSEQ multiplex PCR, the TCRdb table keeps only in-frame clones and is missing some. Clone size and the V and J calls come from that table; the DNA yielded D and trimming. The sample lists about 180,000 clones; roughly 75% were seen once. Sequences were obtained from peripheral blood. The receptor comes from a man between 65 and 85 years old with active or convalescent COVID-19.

The CDR3 sequence: CASSPGQNTEAFF. CDR3 nucleotides: TGTGCCAGCTCACCGGGGCAGAACACTGAAGCTTTCTTT. The rearrangement uses TRBV18 and TRBJ1-1, with D perhaps matching TRBD1 (5 bases). The CDR3 totals 13 residues. CDR1 and CDR2 from the germline V gene are KGHSH and LQKENI. V lost 3 bases, J lost 1 base, and 6 bases lay in between.